The 11 T cell receptor beta chains below were found in one sample sequenced in a study of immune heterogeneity within non-small cell lung tumors. Amplification of the TCR beta CDR3 was achieved through multiplex PCR with 32 V and 13 J primers. Each CDR3 protein is one row after TCRdb ran MiXCR on the multiplex PCR reads. In the table there are roughly 5,000 distinct CDR3 sequences, 36% of which are singletons. Genomic DNA extracted from bulk tumor tissue served as template. A total of around 660 ng was used per sample. Far-apart biopsies, several per primary tumor, were taken during surgery. Undergoing curative surgery were patients whose non-small cell lung cancer was untreated and newly diagnosed. Sequencing was carried out using lung tumor tissue. Receptor source: a woman in her fifties or sixties with non-small cell lung cancer.

In its sample, this clonotype is medium-sized (0.01 to 0.1%). The J gene is TRBJ1-1, the V gene TRBV27; TRBD1 agrees at 8 bases. The V gene's germline CDR1 is MNHEY and CDR2 SMNVEV (reference sequence). This CDR3 region has 14 residues. After removal of 5 bases from V and 4 bases from J, the junction contained 6 bases not matched to a gene. The CDR3 DNA reads TGTGCCAGCAGTGCCCGACAGGGGATCACTGAAGCTTTCTTT. Translating it yields CASSARQGITEAFF.

This clonotype occurred many times. The V gene is TRBV24-1, the J gene TRBJ2-1, with D possibly being TRBD1 or TRBD2 (5 bases each). Trimming left V 5 bases short and J 8 bases short, with 12 bases between. The CDR3 covers 13 residues. Looked up from germline, CDR1 is KGHDR and CDR2 is SFDVKD. The CDR3: CATSGGTVDEQFF. The CDR3 DNA is TGTGCCACCAGTGGGGGGACCGTTGATGAGCAGTTCTTC.

V and J are TRBV18 and TRBJ2-7; D not certain. Germline CDR1 is KGHSH and CDR2 is LQKENI. The V gene lost 4 bases and the J gene lost 3 bases, with 4 bases spanning the gap. CDR3 length: 11 residues. The CDR3 region has the DNA TGTGCCAGCTCACTGGGCTACGAGCAGTACTTC. Protein product: CASSLGYEQYF.

Notes on this clonotype: A clone one base away is much larger, so this may be a read error. V gene TRBV29-1 combines with J gene TRBJ2-1; TRBD1 aligns across 8 bases. This CDR3 region has 16 residues. Germline CDR1 and CDR2: SQVTM and ANQGSEA. With V trimmed by 1 base and J by 5 bases, 10 bases remained unmatched. The CDR3: CSVEGATRQGNNEQFF. CDR3 nucleotide sequence: TGCAGCGTTGAAGGCGCGACCAGACAGGGGAACAATGAGCAGTTCTTC.

By its share, this clonotype is medium-sized. The chain recombines TRBV2 with TRBJ1-2; no clear D gene. The CDR3 runs 10 residues. Trimming removed 9 bases from V and 8 bases from J, with 10 bases in between. Looked up from germline, CDR1 is SNHLY and CDR2 is FYNNEI. CDR3 sequence (DNA): TGTGCCAGGCGACAAATAGGCTACACCTTC. It is translated as CARRQIGYTF.

The chain employs TRBV11-2 and TRBJ2-1; D may be TRBD2 (6 bases). The germline CDR1 and CDR2 sequences are SGHAT and FQNNGV. There are 15 residues in the CDR3. The V and J ends lost 0 bases and 5 bases respectively, with 11 bases between them. The CDR3 protein is CASSLEAGFNNEQFF. CDR3 bases: TGTGCCAGCAGCTTAGAGGCGGGATTCAACAATGAGCAGTTCTTC.

As for this clonotype: A much larger clone differs from this one at a single base, so this may be a read error. V is TRBV27 and J is TRBJ1-1; 8 bases fit TRBD1. The germline V gene has CDR1 MNHEY and CDR2 SMNVEV (reference sequence). This CDR3 contains 16 residues. The trim removed 7 bases at V and 1 base at J, leaving 11 bases unmatched. CDR3 protein: CASIPLGTGSNTEAFF. CDR3 sequence (DNA): TGTGCCAGCATTCCGCTAGGGACAGGCTCGAACACTGAAGCTTTCTTT.

This clonotype is medium-sized within its sample. This rearrangement joins TRBV12-5 to TRBJ1-4, with TRBD1 identical over 10 bases. CDR1 LGHNT and CDR2 FRNRAP come from the germline V gene. The CDR3 consists of 15 residues. Trimming at V came to 7 bases and at J to 4 bases, leaving 6 bases not matched to a gene. The CDR3 region is CASAQGQGFNEKLFF. The CDR3 coding sequence is TGTGCTAGTGCCCAGGGACAGGGGTTTAATGAAAAACTGTTTTTT.

This clonotype was picked up a small number of times. A much larger clone is a single base away; this may be a read error. This chain links TRBV28 with TRBJ2-2; the D is unclear. Trimming stripped 6 bases from V and 8 bases from J, with 10 bases between. The CDR3 consists of 12 residues. Germline lookup yields CDR1 MDHEN and CDR2 SYDVKM. The CDR3 DNA sequence: TGTGCCAGCAGCCCGTTAGATGGGGAGCTGTTTTTT. Protein product: CASSPLDGELFF.

This clonotype is medium-sized (0.01 to 0.1%) by share. The chain uses TRBV11-3 and TRBJ1-1; perhaps TRBD1 as D (6 bases). The germline V gene has CDR1 SGHNT and CDR2 YENEEA. CDR3 length equals 11 residues. V shed 1 base and J shed 11 bases, with 8 bases lying between them. The CDR3 loop reads CASSLGTDAFF. CDR3 in DNA: TGTGCCAGCAGCTTAGGGACAGACGCTTTCTTT.

In its sample, this clonotype is medium-sized. The V and J genes are TRBV20-1 and TRBJ1-2; 8 bases line up with TRBD1. The CDR3 sequence is 13 residues long. Trimming removed 0 bases from V and 5 bases from J; junction bases left unmatched: 2. CDR1 and CDR2 (germline): DFQATT, SNEGSKA (reference sequence). CDR3 bases: TGCAGTGCTAGAGAAGGACAGGGTTATGGCTACACCTTC. It codes for CSAREGQGYGYTF.